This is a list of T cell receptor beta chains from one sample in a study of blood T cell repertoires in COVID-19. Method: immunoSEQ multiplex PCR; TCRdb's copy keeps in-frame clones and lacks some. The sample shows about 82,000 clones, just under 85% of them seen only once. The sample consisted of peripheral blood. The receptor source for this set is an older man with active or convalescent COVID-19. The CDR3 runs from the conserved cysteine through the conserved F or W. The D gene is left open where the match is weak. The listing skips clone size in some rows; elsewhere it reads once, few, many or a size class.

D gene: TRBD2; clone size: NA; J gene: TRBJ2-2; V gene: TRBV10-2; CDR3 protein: CATLAGPGGELFF; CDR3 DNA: TGCGCCACCCTAGCGGGCCCCGGCGGGGAGCTGTTTTTT
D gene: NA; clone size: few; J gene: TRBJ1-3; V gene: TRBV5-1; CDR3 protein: CASSLLGSYSGNTIYF; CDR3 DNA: TGCGCCAGCAGCCTTCTCGGGAGCTACTCTGGAAACACCATATATTTT
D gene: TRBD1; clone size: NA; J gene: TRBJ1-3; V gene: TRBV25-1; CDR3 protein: CASSSGQKSGNTIYF; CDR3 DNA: TGTGCCAGCAGTTCGGGACAGAAGTCTGGAAACACCATATATTTT
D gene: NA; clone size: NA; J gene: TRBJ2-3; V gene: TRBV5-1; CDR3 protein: CASSFSGERSDTQYF; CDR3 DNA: TGCGCCAGCAGCTTTAGCGGTGAAAGGTCAGATACGCAGTATTTT
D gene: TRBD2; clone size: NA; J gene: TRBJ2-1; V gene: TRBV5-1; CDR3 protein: CASSRDYQGYNEQFF; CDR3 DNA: TGCGCCAGCAGCCGGGACTACCAAGGCTACAATGAGCAGTTCTTC
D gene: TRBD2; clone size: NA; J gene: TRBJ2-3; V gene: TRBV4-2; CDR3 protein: CASSPRLANTQYF; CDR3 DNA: TGTGCCAGCAGCCCGCGACTAGCAAATACGCAGTATTTT
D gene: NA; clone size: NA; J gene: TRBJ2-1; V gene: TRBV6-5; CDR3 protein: CASRRTRQFF; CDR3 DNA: TGTGCCAGCAGGAGGACACGGCAGTTCTTC
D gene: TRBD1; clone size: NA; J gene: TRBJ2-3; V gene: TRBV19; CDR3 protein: CASSRRTGQGDTQYF; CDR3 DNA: TGTGCCAGTAGTCGCAGGACAGGGCAGGGAGATACGCAGTATTTT
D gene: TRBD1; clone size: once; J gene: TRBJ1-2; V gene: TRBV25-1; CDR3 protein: CASSDSGTANYGYTF; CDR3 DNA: TGTGCCAGCAGTGACTCCGGGACAGCAAACTATGGCTACACCTTC
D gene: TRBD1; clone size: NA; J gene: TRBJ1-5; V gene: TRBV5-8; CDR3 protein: CASSFPGGGQPQHF; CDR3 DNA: TGTGCCAGCAGCTTCCCAGGGGGCGGACAGCCCCAGCATTTT
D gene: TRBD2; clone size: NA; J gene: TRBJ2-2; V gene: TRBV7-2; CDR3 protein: CASRLAGEAGELFF; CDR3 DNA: TGTGCCAGTAGACTAGCGGGAGAGGCCGGGGAGCTGTTTTTT
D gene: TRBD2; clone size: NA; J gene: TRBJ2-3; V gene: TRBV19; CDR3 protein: CASKHPAGGTDTQYF; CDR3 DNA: TGTGCCAGTAAACACCCAGCGGGGGGAACAGATACGCAGTATTTT
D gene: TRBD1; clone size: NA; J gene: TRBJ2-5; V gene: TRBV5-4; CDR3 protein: CASSSDRDHQETQYF; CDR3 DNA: TGTGCCAGCAGCTCGGACAGGGACCACCAAGAGACCCAGTACTTC
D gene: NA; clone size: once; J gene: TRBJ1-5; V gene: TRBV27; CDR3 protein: CASSSFPGHLNQPQHF; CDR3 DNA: TGTGCCAGCAGTTCATTTCCGGGACACCTCAATCAGCCCCAGCATTTT
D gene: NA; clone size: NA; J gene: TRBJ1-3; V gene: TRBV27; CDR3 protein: CASSFADRPLSLYF; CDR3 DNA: TGTGCCAGCAGTTTCGCCGACAGACCCCTCTCTCTCTATTTT
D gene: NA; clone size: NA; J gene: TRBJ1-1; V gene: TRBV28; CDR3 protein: CASSLPGSRAFF; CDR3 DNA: TGTGCCAGCAGTTTACCCGGGTCCCGGGCTTTCTTT
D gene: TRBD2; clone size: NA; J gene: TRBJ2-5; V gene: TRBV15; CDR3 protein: CATSREVGLAGRRETQYF; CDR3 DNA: TGTGCCACCAGCAGAGAGGTAGGACTAGCGGGGCGGCGAGAGACCCAGTACTTC
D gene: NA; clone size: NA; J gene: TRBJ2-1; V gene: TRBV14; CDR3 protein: CASSQSRVSEQFF; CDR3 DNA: TGTGCCAGCAGCCAGAGCAGGGTTAGTGAGCAGTTCTTC
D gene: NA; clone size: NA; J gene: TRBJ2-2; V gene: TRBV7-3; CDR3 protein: CASSLGAAGELFF; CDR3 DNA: TGTGCCAGCAGCTTAGGCGCGGCCGGGGAGCTGTTTTTT
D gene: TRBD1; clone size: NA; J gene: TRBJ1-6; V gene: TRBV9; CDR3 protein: CASSVVGQRPSSYNSPLHF; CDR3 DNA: TGTGCCAGCAGCGTTGTGGGACAGCGACCGAGCTCCTATAATTCACCCCTCCACTTT
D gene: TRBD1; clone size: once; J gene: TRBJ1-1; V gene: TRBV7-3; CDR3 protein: CASSFNGDRGRAFF; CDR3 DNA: TGTGCCAGCAGCTTTAATGGGGACAGGGGGCGAGCTTTCTTT
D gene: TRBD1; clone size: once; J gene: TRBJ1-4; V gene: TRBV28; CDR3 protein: CASRGTANEKLFF; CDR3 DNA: TGTGCCAGCAGAGGGACAGCGAATGAAAAACTGTTTTTT
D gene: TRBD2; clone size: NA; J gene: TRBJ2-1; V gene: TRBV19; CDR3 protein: CASSQLAGGDEQFF; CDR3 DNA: TGTGCCAGTAGTCAACTAGCGGGAGGGGATGAGCAGTTCTTC
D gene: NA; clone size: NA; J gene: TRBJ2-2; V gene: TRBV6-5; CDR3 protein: CASRPGQLTGELFF; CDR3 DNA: TGTGCCAGCAGGCCGGGACAACTCACCGGGGAGCTGTTTTTT
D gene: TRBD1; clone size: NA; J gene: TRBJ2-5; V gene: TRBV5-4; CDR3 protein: CASSTNTGGETQYF; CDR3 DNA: TGTGCCAGCAGCACGAATACAGGGGGTGAGACCCAGTACTTC
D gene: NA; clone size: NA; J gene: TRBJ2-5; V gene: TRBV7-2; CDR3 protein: CASSTASRGGLYQETQYF; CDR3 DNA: TGTGCCAGCAGCACAGCTTCGCGGGGAGGACTGTACCAAGAGACCCAGTACTTC
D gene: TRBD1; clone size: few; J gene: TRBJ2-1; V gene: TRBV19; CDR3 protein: CASRTTGLFNEQFF; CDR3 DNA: TGTGCCAGTAGAACGACAGGGTTGTTTAATGAGCAGTTCTTC
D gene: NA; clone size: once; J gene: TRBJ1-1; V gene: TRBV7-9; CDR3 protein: CASSRDINTEAFF; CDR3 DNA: TGTGCCAGCAGCCGGGACATAAACACTGAAGCTTTCTTT
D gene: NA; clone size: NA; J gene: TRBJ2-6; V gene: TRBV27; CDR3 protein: CASSLGGLPFGANVLTF; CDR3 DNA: TGTGCCAGCAGTTTAGGAGGGCTTCCCTTTGGGGCCAACGTCCTGACTTTC
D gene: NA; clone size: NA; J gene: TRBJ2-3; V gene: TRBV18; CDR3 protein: CASSQLGTRGTDTQYF; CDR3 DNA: TGTGCCAGCTCACAGCTCGGGACACGGGGAACAGATACGCAGTATTTT
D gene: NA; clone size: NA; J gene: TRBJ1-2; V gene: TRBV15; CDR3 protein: CATSRSGGGLYGYTF; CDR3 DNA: TGTGCCACCAGCAGAAGTGGCGGGGGTCTCTATGGCTACACCTTC
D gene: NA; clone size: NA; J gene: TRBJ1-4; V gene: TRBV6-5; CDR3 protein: CASRGSGGSEKLFF; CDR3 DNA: TGTGCCAGCAGGGGGTCTGGGGGGAGTGAAAAACTGTTTTTT
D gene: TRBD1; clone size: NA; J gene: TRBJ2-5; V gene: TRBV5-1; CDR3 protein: CASSPGTGVSQETQYF; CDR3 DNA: TGCGCCAGCAGCCCCGGGACAGGGGTATCCCAAGAGACCCAGTACTTC
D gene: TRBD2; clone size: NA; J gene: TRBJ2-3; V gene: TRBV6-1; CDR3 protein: CASSDEVAGGPDTQYF; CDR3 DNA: TGTGCCAGCAGTGACGAAGTAGCGGGGGGGCCTGATACGCAGTATTTT
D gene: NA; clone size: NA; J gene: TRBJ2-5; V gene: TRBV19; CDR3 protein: CASSIRDNQETQYF; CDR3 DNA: TGTGCCAGTAGTATTCGGGACAACCAAGAGACCCAGTACTTC
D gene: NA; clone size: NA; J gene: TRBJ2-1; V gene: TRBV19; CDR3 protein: CATRGAGRYNEQFF; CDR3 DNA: TGTGCCACCCGGGGGGCTGGAAGATACAATGAGCAGTTCTTC
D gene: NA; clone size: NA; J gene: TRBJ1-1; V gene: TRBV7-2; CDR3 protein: CASSHSRGMNTEAFF; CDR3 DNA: TGTGCCAGCAGTCATAGCAGGGGAATGAACACTGAAGCTTTCTTT
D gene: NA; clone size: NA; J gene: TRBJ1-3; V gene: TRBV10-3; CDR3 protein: CAISESLGAAGNTIYF; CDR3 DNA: TGTGCCATCAGTGAGTCGCTGGGGGCTGCTGGAAACACCATATATTTT
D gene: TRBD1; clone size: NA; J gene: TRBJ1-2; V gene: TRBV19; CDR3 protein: CASSRTGKGGYTF; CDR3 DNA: TGTGCCAGTAGTCGGACAGGGAAGGGTGGCTACACCTTC
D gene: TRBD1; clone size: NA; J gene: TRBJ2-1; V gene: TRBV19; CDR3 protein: CASSGTGEGEQFF; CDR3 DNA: TGTGCCAGTTCCGGGACAGGGGAAGGTGAGCAGTTCTTC
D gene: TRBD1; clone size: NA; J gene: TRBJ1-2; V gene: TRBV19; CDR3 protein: CASTLDRVDYGYTF; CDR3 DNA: TGTGCCAGTACCCTGGACAGGGTGGACTATGGCTACACCTTC
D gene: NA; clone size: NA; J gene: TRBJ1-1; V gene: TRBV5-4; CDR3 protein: CASSPRKGVNTEAFF; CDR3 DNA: TGTGCCAGCAGCCCCCGAAAGGGGGTGAACACTGAAGCTTTCTTT
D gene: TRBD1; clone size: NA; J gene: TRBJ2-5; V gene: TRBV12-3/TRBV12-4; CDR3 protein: CASSRGQQETQYF; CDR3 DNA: TGTGCCAGCAGCCGGGGACAGCAAGAGACCCAGTACTTC
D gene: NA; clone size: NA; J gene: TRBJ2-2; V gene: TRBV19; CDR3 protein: CASSIPGRGDTGELFF; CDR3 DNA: TGTGCCAGTAGTATACCAGGGCGTGGGGACACCGGGGAGCTGTTTTTT
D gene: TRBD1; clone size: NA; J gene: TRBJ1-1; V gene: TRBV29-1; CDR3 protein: CSADRVNTEAFF; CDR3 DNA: TGCAGCGCTGACAGGGTGAACACTGAAGCTTTCTTT
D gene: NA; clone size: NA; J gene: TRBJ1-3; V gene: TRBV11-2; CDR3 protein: CASSVHFRGNTIYF; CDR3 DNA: TGTGCCAGCAGCGTGCACTTTCGCGGAAACACCATATATTTT
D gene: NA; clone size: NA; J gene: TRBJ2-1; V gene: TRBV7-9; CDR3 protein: CASSLGTSGEQFF; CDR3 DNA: TGTGCCAGCAGCTTAGGAACAAGCGGTGAGCAGTTCTTC
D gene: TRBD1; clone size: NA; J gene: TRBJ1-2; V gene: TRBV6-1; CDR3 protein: CASSEGLRGPYGYTF; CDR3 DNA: TGTGCCAGCAGTGAAGGGCTCAGGGGGCCTTATGGCTACACCTTC
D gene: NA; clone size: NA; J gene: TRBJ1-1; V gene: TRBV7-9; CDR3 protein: CASSLPDTAEAFF; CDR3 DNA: TGTGCCAGCAGCTTACCCGACACCGCTGAAGCTTTCTTT
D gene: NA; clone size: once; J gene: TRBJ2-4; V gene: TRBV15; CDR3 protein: CATSRGNNNFGEAKNIQYF; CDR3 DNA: TGTGCCACCAGCAGAGGGAACAATAATTTTGGGGAGGCCAAAAACATTCAGTACTTC
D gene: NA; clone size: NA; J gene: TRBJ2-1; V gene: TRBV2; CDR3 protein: CASRIREPPYNEQFF; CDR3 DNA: TGTGCCAGCAGAATAAGGGAGCCCCCCTACAATGAGCAGTTCTTC